This TCR beta chain was obtained from a study of shared clonotypes between healthy human individuals. Trimming shortened V by 3 bases and J by 2 bases, and 12 bases separated the two germline ends. The CDR3 contains 14 residues. The germline V gene has CDR1 SGHKS and CDR2 YYEKEE (reference sequence). Libraries were prepared by immunoSEQ multiplex PCR; TCRdb keeps only in-frame clonotypes and omits some of them. The data show approximately 120,000 clones, with 68% seen just once and roughly a quarter held by the top ten. The sample consisted of memory CD8+ T cells sorted from blood. Subset of the sample: CD45RO+ cells pooled with CCR7-negative TemRA cells. The sequence was collected from a woman aged 25 to 45 in good health. J is TRBJ2-7 and V is TRBV5-5; D unclear. CDR3 protein: CASSYSLRPYEQYF. DNA for the CDR3: TGTGCCAGCAGCTACTCACTAAGACCCTACGAGCAGTACTTC.